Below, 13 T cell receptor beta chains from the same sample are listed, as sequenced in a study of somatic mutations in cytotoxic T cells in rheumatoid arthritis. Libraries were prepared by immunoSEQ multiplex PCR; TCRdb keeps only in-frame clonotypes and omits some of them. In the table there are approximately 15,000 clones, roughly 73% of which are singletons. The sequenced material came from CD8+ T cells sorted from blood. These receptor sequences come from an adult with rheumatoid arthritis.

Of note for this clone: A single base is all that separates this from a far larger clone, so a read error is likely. CDR3 sequence reads: CASSLAPESTNEKLFF. CDR3 in DNA: TGTGCCAGCAGCTTAGCGCCCGAGAGCACTAATGAAAAACTGTTTTTT. This chain connects TRBV7-6 to TRBJ1-4; D is undetermined. The ends were cut back, 0 bases at V and 2 bases at J, with 10 bases in the middle. Germline loops: CDR1 SGHVS, CDR2 FNYEAQ. There are 16 residues in the CDR3.

CDR3 sequence reads: CASGLAVPGEQYF. The CDR3 DNA sequence: TGTGCCAGCGGCTTAGCGGTACCTGGGGAGCAGTACTTC. The chain combines TRBV6-5 with TRBJ2-7, with TRBD2 as a possible D gene (6 bases). CDR1 MNHEY and CDR2 SVGAGI come from the germline V gene. The V end lost 8 bases, the J end lost 7 bases, and 18 bases lay between the germline ends. This CDR3 has 13 residues.

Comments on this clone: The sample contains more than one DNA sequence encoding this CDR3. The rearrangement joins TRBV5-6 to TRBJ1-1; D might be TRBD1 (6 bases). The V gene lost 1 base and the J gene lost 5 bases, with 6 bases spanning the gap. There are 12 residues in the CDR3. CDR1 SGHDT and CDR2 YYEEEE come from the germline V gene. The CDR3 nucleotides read TGTGCCAGCAGCTTGAGGGGGACTGAAGCTTTCTTT. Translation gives CASSLRGTEAFF.

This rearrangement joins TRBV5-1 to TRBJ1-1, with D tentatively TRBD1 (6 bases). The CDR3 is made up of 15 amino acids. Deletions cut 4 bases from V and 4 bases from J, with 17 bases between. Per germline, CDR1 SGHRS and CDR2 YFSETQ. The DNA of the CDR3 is TGCGCCAGCAGCAACACTGAACAGGGTTCCACTGAAGCTTTCTTT. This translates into CASSNTEQGSTEAFF. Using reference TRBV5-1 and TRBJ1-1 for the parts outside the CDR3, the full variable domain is KAGVTQTPRYLIKTRGQQVTLSCSPISGHRSVSWYQQTPGQGLQFLFEYFSETQRNKGNFPGRFSGRQFSNSRSEMNVSTLELGDSALYLCASSNTEQGSTEAFFGQGTRLTVV.

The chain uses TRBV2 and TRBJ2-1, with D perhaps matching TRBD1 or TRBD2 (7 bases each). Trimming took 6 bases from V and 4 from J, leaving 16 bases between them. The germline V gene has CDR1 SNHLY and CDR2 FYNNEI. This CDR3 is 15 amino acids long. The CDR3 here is CASSGGRGPYNEQFF. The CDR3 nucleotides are TGTGCCAGCAGCGGTGGGAGGGGGCCTTACAATGAGCAGTTCTTC.

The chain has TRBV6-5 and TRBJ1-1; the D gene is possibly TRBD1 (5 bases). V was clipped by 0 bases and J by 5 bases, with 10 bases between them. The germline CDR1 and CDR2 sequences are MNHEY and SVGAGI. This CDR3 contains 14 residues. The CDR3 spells CASSYSQGWTEAFF. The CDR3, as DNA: TGTGCCAGCAGTTACTCCCAGGGTTGGACTGAAGCTTTCTTT.

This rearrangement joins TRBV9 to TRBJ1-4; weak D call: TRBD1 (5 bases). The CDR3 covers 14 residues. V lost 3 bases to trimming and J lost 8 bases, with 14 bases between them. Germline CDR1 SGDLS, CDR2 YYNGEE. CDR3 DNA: TGTGCCAGCAGCGCCTCCGGTGGGGGGGAAAAACTGTTTTTT. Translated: CASSASGGGEKLFF.

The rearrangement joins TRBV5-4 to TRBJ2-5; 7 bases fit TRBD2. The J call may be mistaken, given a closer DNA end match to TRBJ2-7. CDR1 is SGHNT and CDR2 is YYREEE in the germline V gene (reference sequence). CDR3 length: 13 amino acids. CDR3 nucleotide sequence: TGTGCCAGCAGCCCGGGGGGTATAAACGAGCAGTACTTC. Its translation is CASSPGGINEQYF.

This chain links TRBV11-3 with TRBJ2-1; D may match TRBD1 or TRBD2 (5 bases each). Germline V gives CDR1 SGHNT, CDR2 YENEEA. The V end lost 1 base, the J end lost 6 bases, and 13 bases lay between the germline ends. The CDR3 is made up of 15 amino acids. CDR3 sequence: CASSLGDRRGNEQFF. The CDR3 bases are TGTGCCAGCAGCTTAGGGGACCGCCGGGGCAATGAGCAGTTCTTC.

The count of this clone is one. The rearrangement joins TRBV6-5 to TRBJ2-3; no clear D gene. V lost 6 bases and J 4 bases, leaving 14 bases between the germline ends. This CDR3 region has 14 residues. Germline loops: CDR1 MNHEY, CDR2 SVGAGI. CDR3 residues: CASSLSPRSDTQYF. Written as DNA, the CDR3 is TGTGCCAGCAGCCTCTCCCCTAGATCAGATACGCAGTATTTT.

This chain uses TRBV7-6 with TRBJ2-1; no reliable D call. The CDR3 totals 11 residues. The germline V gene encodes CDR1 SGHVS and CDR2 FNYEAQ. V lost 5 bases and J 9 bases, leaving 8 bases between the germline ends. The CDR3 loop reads CASSPGREQFF. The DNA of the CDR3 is TGTGCCAGCAGCCCTGGGCGTGAGCAGTTCTTC.

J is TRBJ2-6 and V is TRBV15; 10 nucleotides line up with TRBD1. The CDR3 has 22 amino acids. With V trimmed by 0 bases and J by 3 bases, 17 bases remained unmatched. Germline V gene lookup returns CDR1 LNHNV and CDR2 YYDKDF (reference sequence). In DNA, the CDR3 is TGTGCCACCAGCAGAGATACTGGTATGAGGACAGGGGGATCGAGTGGGGCCAACGTCCTGACTTTC. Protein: CATSRDTGMRTGGSSGANVLTF.

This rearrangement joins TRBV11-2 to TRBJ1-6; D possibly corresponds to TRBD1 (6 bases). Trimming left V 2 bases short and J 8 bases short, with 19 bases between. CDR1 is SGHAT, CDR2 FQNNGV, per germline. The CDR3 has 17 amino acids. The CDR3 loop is CASSLFLGANQYSPLHF. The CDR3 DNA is TGTGCCAGCAGCTTATTTTTGGGGGCGAATCAATATTCACCCCTCCACTTT.